The clone carrying this TCR beta chain was seen more than once but under ten times. What it recognizes is unknown. Both 60 Vbeta primers and 13 Jbeta primers went into the PCR. Using immunoSEQ multiplex PCR, the repertoire was profiled, and TCRdb retains in-frame clones only, with some absent. The data show 95,000 to 150,000 clones, with 17% seen just once and about 3% held by the top ten. The data belong to a study of cytomegalovirus exposure and HLA in healthy donors. Study-level findings and limits: The Asian-associated ancestry cluster reportedly had fewer N-insertions than the roughly 670-donor mean in a later analysis. Sequencing likely caused a cluster of highly shared sequence variants. Common viral pathogens seemed to be connected with several of the most significant clusters, according to a later analysis.

Sequencing input: PBMCs. This sequence originates from a female donor in good health and CMV-seropositive.

The CDR3 loop reads CASSQDLRLETQYF. CDR3 sequence (DNA): TGTGCCAGCAGCCAAGATCTGCGACTGGAGACCCAGTACTTC. The rearrangement joins TRBV14 to TRBJ2-5, with no clear D. The CDR3 covers 14 residues. The germline V and J ends were trimmed by 0 bases and 5 bases, with 10 bases remaining between them. Germline V lookup: CDR1 SGHDN, CDR2 FVKESK.